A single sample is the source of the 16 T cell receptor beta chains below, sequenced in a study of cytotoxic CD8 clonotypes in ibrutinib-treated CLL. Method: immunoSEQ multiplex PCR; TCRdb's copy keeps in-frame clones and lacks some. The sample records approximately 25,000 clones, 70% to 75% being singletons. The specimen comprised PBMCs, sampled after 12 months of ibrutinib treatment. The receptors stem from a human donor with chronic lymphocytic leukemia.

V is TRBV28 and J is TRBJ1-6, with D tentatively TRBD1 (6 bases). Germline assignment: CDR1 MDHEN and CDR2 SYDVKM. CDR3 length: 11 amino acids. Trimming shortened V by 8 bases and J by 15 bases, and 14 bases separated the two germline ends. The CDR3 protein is CASLQGRSLHF. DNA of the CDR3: TGTGCCAGCCTACAGGGCCGTAGCCTCCACTTT.

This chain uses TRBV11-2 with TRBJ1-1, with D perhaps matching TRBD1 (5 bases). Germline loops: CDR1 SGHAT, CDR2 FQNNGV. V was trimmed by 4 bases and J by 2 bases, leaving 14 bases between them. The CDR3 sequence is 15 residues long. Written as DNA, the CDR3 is TGTGCCAGCAGCTCCCAGGGCAGGACAAACACTGAAGCTTTCTTT. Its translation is CASSSQGRTNTEAFF.

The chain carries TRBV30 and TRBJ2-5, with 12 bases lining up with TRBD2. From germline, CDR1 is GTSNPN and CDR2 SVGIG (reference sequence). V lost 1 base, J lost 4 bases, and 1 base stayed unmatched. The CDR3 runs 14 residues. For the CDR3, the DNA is TGTGCCTGGAGTGGGACTAGCGGGGTAGAGACCCAGTACTTC. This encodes CAWSGTSGVETQYF. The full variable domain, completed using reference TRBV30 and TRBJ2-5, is SQTIHQWPATLVQPVGSPLSLECTVEGTSNPNLYWYRQAAGRGLQLLFYSVGIGQISSEVPQNLSASRPQDRQFILSSKKLLLSDSGFYLCAWSGTSGVETQYFGPGTRLLVL.

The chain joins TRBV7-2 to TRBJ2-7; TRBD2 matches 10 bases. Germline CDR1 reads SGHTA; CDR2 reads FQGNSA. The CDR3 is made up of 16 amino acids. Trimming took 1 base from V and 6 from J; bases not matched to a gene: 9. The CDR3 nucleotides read TGTGCCAGCAGCTTAGTCCCAGCGGGGGGGCGGAGCGAGCAGTACTTC. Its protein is CASSLVPAGGRSEQYF.

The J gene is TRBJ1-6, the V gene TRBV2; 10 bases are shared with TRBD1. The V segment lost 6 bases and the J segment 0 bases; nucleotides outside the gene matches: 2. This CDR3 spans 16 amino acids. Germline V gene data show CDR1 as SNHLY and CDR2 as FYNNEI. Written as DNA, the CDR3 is TGTGCCAGCAGCGACAGGGGGCACTCCTATAATTCACCCCTCCACTTT. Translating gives CASSDRGHSYNSPLHF. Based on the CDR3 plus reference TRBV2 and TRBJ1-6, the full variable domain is EPEVTQTPSHQVTQMGQEVILRCVPISNHLYFYWYRQILGQKVEFLVSFYNNEISEKSEIFDDQFSVERPDGSNFTLKIRSTKLEDSAMYFCASSDRGHSYNSPLHFGNGTRLTVT.

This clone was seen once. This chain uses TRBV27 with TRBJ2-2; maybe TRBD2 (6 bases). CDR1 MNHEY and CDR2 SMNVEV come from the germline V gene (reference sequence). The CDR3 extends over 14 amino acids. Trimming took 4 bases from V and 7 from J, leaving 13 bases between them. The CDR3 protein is CASSSRGWGGELFF. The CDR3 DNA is TGTGCCAGCAGTTCCCGGGGGTGGGGCGGGGAGCTGTTTTTT.

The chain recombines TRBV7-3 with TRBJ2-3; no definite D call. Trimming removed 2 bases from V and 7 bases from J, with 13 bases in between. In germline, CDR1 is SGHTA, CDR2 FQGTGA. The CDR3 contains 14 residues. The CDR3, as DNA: TGTGCCAGCAGCTTACAGTCTCCCCCGAATACGCAGTATTTT. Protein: CASSLQSPPNTQYF.

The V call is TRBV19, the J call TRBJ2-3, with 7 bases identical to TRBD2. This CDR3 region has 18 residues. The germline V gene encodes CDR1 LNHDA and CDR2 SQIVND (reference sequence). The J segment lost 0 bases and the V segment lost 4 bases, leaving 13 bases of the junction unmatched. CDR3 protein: CASSRGRVLALSTDTQYF. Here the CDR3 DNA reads TGTGCCAGTAGTAGAGGGAGAGTACTAGCGCTTAGCACAGATACGCAGTATTTT.

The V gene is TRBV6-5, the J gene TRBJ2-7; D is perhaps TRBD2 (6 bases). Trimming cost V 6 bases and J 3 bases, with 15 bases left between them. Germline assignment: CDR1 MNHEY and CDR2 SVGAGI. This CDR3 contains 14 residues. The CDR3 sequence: CASRGGLPVYEQYF. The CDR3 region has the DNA TGTGCCAGCAGGGGAGGACTACCAGTCTACGAGCAGTACTTC.

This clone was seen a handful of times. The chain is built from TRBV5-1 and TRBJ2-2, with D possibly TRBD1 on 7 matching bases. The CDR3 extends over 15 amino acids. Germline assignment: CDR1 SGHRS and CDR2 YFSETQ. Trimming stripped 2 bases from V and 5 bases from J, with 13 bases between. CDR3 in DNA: TGCGCCAGCAGCTTAGACAGGGCGGGGACCGGGGAGCTGTTTTTT. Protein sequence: CASSLDRAGTGELFF.

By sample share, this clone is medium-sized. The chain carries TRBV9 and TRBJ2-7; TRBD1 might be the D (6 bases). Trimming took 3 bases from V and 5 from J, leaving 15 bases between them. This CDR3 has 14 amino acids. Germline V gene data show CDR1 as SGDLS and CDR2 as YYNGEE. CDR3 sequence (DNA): TGTGCCAGCAGCGGTACAGGGTCCGGCCACGAGCAGTACTTC. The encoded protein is CASSGTGSGHEQYF.

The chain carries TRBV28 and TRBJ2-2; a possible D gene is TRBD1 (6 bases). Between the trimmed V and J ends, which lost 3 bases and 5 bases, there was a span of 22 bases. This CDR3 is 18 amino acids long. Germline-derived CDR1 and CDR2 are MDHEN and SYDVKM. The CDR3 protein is CASSFRPYSGTRTGELFF. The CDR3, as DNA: TGTGCCAGCAGTTTCCGCCCGTACTCCGGGACACGTACCGGGGAGCTGTTTTTT.

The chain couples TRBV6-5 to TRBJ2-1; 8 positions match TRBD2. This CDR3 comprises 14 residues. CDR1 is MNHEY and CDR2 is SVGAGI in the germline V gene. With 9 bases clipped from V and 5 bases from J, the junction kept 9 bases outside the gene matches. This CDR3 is CASSKKLADNEQFF. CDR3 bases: TGTGCCAGTTCAAAGAAACTAGCGGACAATGAGCAGTTCTTC.

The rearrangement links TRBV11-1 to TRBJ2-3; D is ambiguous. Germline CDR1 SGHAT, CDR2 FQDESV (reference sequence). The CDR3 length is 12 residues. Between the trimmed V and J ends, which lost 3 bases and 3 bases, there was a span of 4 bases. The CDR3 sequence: CASSFSTDTQYF. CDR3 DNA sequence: TGTGCCAGCAGCTTTAGTACAGATACGCAGTATTTT. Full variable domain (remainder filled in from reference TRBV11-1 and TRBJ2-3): EAEVAQSPRYKITEKSQAVAFWCDPISGHATLYWYRQILGQGPELLVQFQDESVVDDSQLPKDRFSAERLKGVDSTLKIQPAELGDSAMYLCASSFSTDTQYFGPGTRLTVL.

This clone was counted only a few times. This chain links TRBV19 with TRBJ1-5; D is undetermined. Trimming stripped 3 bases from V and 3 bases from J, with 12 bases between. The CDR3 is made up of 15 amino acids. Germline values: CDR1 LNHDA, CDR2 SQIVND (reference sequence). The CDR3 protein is CASSMLRTTNQPQHF. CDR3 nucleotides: TGTGCCAGTAGTATGTTAAGGACGACCAATCAGCCCCAGCATTTT.

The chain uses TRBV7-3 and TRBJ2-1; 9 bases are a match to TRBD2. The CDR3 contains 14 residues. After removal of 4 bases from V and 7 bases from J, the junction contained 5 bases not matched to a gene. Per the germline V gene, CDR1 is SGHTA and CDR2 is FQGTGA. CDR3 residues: CASSSSGEGNEQFF. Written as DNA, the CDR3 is TGTGCCAGCAGCTCTAGCGGGGAAGGGAATGAGCAGTTCTTC.